The TCR beta chain described here comes from a study of T-cell memory formation after mild COVID-19. Study in general: Largely, TCR clusters stayed within a single donor.

This CDR3 contains 15 residues. CDR1 is GTSNPN, CDR2 SVGIG, per germline (reference sequence). V gave up 1 base and J gave up 0 bases; unmatched junction bases: 2. TCRdb ran MiXCR on the 5' RACE reads and lists one entry per CDR3 protein. Among approximately 150,000 distinct CDR3 sequences listed, about 14% were seen once. The TCR was taken from an adult woman who had mild COVID-19 (a few samples of this study predate the infection). Cell type and time point are not known. V and J are TRBV30 and TRBJ2-7, with 11 bases identical to TRBD2. The sequenced sample consisted of PBMCs or a T cell subset sorted from them (not recorded which). DNA of the CDR3: TGTGCCTGGAGTGCTAGCGGGGGGCGCTCCTACGAGCAGTACTTC. It translates to CAWSASGGRSYEQYF.